The 22 T cell receptor beta chains given below trace back to one sample, sequenced in a study of CD8 T cells in Susac syndrome. With random hexamers, reverse transcription was performed on about 0.5 to 1 ug of RNA. TCRdb used MiXCR to reprocess the immunoSEQ multiplex PCR reads, holding one entry per CDR3 protein. The sample holds about 210,000 distinct CDR3 sequences, approximately 95% seen once. The sample was CD4+ T cells from PBMCs. The receptors come from a human donor with multiple sclerosis.

The chain is built from TRBV12-3 or TRBV12-4 and TRBJ1-1; D remains unclear. Deletions cut 4 bases from V and 0 bases from J, with 12 bases between. The CDR3 sequence is 15 residues long. CDR3 in amino acids: CASSYSTRMNTEAFF. In DNA, the CDR3 is TGTGCCAGCAGTTACTCGACCCGAATGAACACTGAAGCTTTCTTT.

This chain uses TRBV5-6 with TRBJ2-5; no reliable D call. Germline values: CDR1 SGHDT, CDR2 YYEEEE. Trimming took off 0 bases at V and 2 bases at J, with 5 bases between the two ends. The CDR3 has 13 residues. CDR3 in DNA: TGTGCCAGCAGCTTGGACTTTCAAGAGACCCAGTACTTC. Its translation is CASSLDFQETQYF. Full variable domain (remainder filled in from reference TRBV5-6 and TRBJ2-5): DAGVTQSPTHLIKTRGQQVTLRCSPKSGHDTVSWYQQALGQGPQFIFQYYEEEERQRGNFPDRFSGHQFPNYSSELNVNALLLGDSALYLCASSLDFQETQYFGPGTRLLVL.

This chain uses TRBV6-6 with TRBJ1-2; D not resolved. Deletions cut 4 bases from V and 4 bases from J, with 4 bases between. The CDR3 length is 11 residues. From germline, CDR1 is MNHNY and CDR2 SVGAGI (reference sequence). This chain's CDR3 is CASSSTYGYTF. As DNA, the CDR3 is TGTGCCAGCAGTTCAACCTATGGCTACACCTTC.

The V gene is TRBV10-3, the J gene TRBJ2-1; weak D call: TRBD1 (6 bases). The V and J ends lost 4 bases and 10 bases respectively, with 14 bases between them. Germline V gene lookup returns CDR1 ENHRY and CDR2 SYGVKD. The CDR3 sequence is 13 residues long. CDR3 loop: CAISVVGAEEQFF. DNA of the CDR3: TGTGCCATCAGTGTCGTGGGGGCTGAGGAGCAGTTCTTC.

The chain uses TRBV2 and TRBJ2-5; no clear D gene. The germline V gene has CDR1 SNHLY and CDR2 FYNNEI. This CDR3 is 15 amino acids long. V lost 0 bases and J 0 bases, leaving 8 bases between the germline ends. The CDR3 DNA reads as TGTGCCAGCAGTGAAGCGCCCAACCACCAAGAGACCCAGTACTTC. Protein product: CASSEAPNHQETQYF. The whole variable domain, filled in from reference TRBV2 and TRBJ2-5, reads EPEVTQTPSHQVTQMGQEVILRCVPISNHLYFYWYRQILGQKVEFLVSFYNNEISEKSEIFDDQFSVERPDGSNFTLKIRSTKLEDSAMYFCASSEAPNHQETQYFGPGTRLLVL.

The rearrangement uses TRBV12-3 or TRBV12-4 and TRBJ1-6; D may be TRBD1 (6 bases). V lost 5 bases, J lost 7 bases, and 12 bases lay in between. The CDR3 runs 14 residues. The CDR3 region is CASSRTGQNSPLHF. The CDR3 nucleotides read TGTGCCAGCAGTCGGACGGGACAAAATTCACCCCTCCACTTT.

The chain employs TRBV5-1 and TRBJ2-7; 11 bases are shared with TRBD2. The CDR3 runs to 15 residues. Germline trimming cut 5 bases from V and 3 bases from J; bases unmatched to any gene: 7. In germline, CDR1 is SGHRS, CDR2 YFSETQ. DNA of the CDR3: TGCGCCAGCAGGTGGGGGACTAGCGGAAACTACGAGCAGTACTTC. This gives the protein CASRWGTSGNYEQYF.

The V gene is TRBV4-1, the J gene TRBJ1-4; the match to TRBD1 covers 7 bases. CDR3 length equals 15 residues. J lost 7 bases, V lost 0 bases, and 5 bases had no gene match. The germline CDR1 and CDR2 sequences are MGHRA and YSYEKL. CDR3: CASSQEGGYGEKLFF. Written as DNA, the CDR3 is TGCGCCAGCAGCCAAGAAGGGGGCTATGGTGAAAAACTGTTTTTT.

The chain uses TRBV28 and TRBJ2-2; weak D call: TRBD1 (7 bases). The CDR3 is 15 amino acids. V lost 4 bases to trimming and J lost 3 bases, with 12 bases between them. Looked up from germline, CDR1 is MDHEN and CDR2 is SYDVKM. CDR3 protein: CASSSQGGYTGELFF. In nucleotides, the CDR3 is TGTGCCAGCAGTTCGCAGGGGGGCTACACCGGGGAGCTGTTTTTT.

The sample holds one count of this clonotype. The chain recombines TRBV29-1 with TRBJ2-1, with 7 nucleotides matching TRBD2. This CDR3 is built from 15 residues. With 7 bases clipped from V and 5 bases from J, the junction kept 14 bases outside the gene matches. In germline, CDR1 is SQVTM, CDR2 ANQGSEA. The CDR3 reads CSGAPLARKDNEQFF. DNA for the CDR3: TGCAGCGGAGCCCCACTAGCGCGGAAGGACAATGAGCAGTTCTTC.

Remarks on this clonotype: An end of the junction differs from the germline gene, which may be a read error. The chain combines TRBV29-1 with TRBJ2-2; tentative D call: TRBD2 (5 bases). The CDR3 is 14 residues long. Germline assignment: CDR1 SQVTM and CDR2 ANQGSEA. The CDR3 reads CSVAEGRDTGELLF. The DNA of the CDR3 is TGCAGCGTTGCAGAAGGACGTGACACCGGGGAGCTGCTTTTT.

This chain joins TRBV5-1 and TRBJ2-1; no reliable D call. The CDR3 sequence is 15 residues long. Trimming removed 1 base from V and 1 base from J, with 9 bases in between. Germline lookup yields CDR1 SGHRS and CDR2 YFSETQ. The CDR3 region is CASSLSAESYNEQFF. CDR3 DNA: TGCGCCAGCAGCTTGTCGGCGGAGTCCTACAATGAGCAGTTCTTC.

The V gene is TRBV12-5, the J gene TRBJ1-1; no definite D call. Trimming stripped 0 bases from V and 7 bases from J, with 3 bases between. CDR3 length equals 11 residues. The germline V gene has CDR1 LGHNT and CDR2 FRNRAP. The chain's CDR3 is CASGLVREAFF. CDR3 DNA: TGTGCTAGTGGTTTGGTACGTGAAGCTTTCTTT.

The genes are TRBV20-1 and TRBJ2-5; D not certain. The V gene's germline CDR1 is DFQATT and CDR2 SNEGSKA (reference sequence). The length of the CDR3 is 10 residues. Trimming removed 5 bases at V and 2 bases at J, with 3 bases between. CDR3 nucleotide sequence: TGCAGTGCTCGACAAGAGACCCAGTACTTC. Translation: CSARQETQYF.

This sequence joins TRBV14 and TRBJ2-3, with a weak D call TRBD2 (6 bases). Germline CDR1 reads SGHDN; CDR2 reads FVKESK. V was trimmed by 4 bases and J by 0 bases, leaving 11 bases between them. This CDR3 comprises 15 residues. CDR3: CASSPAGPSTDTQYF. CDR3 bases: TGTGCCAGCAGCCCTGCGGGGCCCAGCACAGATACGCAGTATTTT.

This chain uses TRBV29-1 with TRBJ2-1, with 9 bases identical to TRBD2. The CDR3 sequence is 15 residues long. V shed 4 bases, J shed 4 bases, and the junction held 8 bases outside the gene matches. Germline V gene lookup returns CDR1 SQVTM and CDR2 ANQGSEA. CDR3 in DNA: TGCAGCGTTGGATACGGGACTAGCTTTTACAATGAGCAGTTCTTC. It yields the protein CSVGYGTSFYNEQFF.

This clonotype has just one count. This chain joins TRBV30 and TRBJ2-2, with 12 positions matching TRBD2. The V gene end was trimmed by 4 bases and the J gene end by 1 base; junction bases not matched to a gene: 7. This CDR3 region has 17 residues. CDR1 is GTSNPN, CDR2 SVGIG, per germline (reference sequence). Here the CDR3 DNA reads TGTGCCTGGACCAGACTAGCGGGAGTTCGGAACACCGGGGAGCTGTTTTTT. Translating gives CAWTRLAGVRNTGELFF.

Details on this clonotype: A read error may account for a junction end that differs from germline. The J gene is TRBJ1-1, the V gene TRBV28, with D unresolved. The germline V gene has CDR1 MDHEN and CDR2 SYDVKM. CDR3 length: 12 residues. CDR3: CASRLWETEAFF. In DNA, the CDR3 is TGTGCCAGCAGATTATGGGAAACTGAAGCTTTCTTT.

This chain uses TRBV21-1 with TRBJ2-3; TRBD1 is the table's D call, not checked against the DNA. TRBV21-1 is a listed pseudogene. This CDR3 has 17 residues. The CDR3, as DNA: TGTGCCAGCAGTCGAGGCACACAGGGATCAGTCGCAGATACGCAGTATTTT. As protein: CASSRGTQGSVADTQYF.

The V gene is TRBV9, the J gene TRBJ1-6; D gene uncertain. Germline V gene data show CDR1 as SGDLS and CDR2 as YYNGEE. The length of the CDR3 is 14 residues. Trimming took 1 base from V and 8 from J, leaving 10 bases between them. Written as DNA, the CDR3 is TGTGCCAGCAGCGTAAAGTGGAAGGATTCACCCCTCCACTTT. Encoded protein: CASSVKWKDSPLHF.

There are a few counts of this clonotype. The chain employs TRBV29-1 and TRBJ1-2; the D is unclear. The CDR3 is 12 residues long. V lost 4 bases and J lost 0, with 6 bases in between. Germline CDR1 SQVTM, CDR2 ANQGSEA. The CDR3 sequence: CSVVRTNYGYTF. The CDR3 DNA follows: TGCAGCGTTGTCAGAACTAACTATGGCTACACCTTC.

The CDR3 spells CASSLNRGSDQPQHF. For the CDR3, the DNA is TGTGCCAGCAGTTTAAACAGGGGATCTGATCAGCCCCAGCATTTT. This chain uses TRBV6-5 with TRBJ1-5, with 7 bases aligning to TRBD1. CDR1 MNHEY and CDR2 SVGAGI come from the germline V gene. The J segment lost 5 bases and the V segment lost 4 bases, leaving 8 bases of the junction unmatched. CDR3 length: 15 residues.